These 26 T cell receptor beta chains originate from one sample sequenced in a study of blood T cell repertoires in COVID-19. Sequencing was performed with immunoSEQ multiplex PCR; in TCRdb, only in-frame clones are kept and a portion is missing. Of under 100,000 clones in the sample, around 85% were seen once. The material sequenced was peripheral blood. The origin of the receptors is a woman between 65 and 79 years old with active or convalescent COVID-19.

The chain has TRBV3-1 (or the pseudogene TRBV3-2) and TRBJ2-1; TRBD2 matches at 7 bases. The CDR3 runs to 15 residues. Germline V gene data show CDR1 as LGHDT and CDR2 as YNNKEL (reference sequence). V lost 0 bases to trimming and J lost 9 bases; unmatched junction nucleotides: 8. CDR3 region: CASSQEQAGPREQFF. The CDR3 bases are TGTGCCAGCAGCCAAGAACAAGCGGGGCCACGTGAGCAGTTCTTC.

This clone came up once. The chain is built from TRBV15 and TRBJ1-1, with D unresolved. V was shortened by 0 bases and J by 6 bases, with 11 bases between the two germline ends. The CDR3 loop spans 14 amino acids. Per germline, CDR1 LNHNV and CDR2 YYDKDF (reference sequence). CDR3: CATSRDLGSAEAFF. The CDR3 DNA reads TGTGCCACCAGCAGAGATCTGGGGAGCGCTGAAGCTTTCTTT.

The V and J genes are TRBV3-1 (or the pseudogene TRBV3-2) and TRBJ1-2, with 9 bases identical to TRBD1. After removal of 3 bases from V and 5 bases from J, the junction contained 10 bases not matched to a gene. This CDR3 contains 16 residues. CDR1 and CDR2 from the germline V gene are LGHDT and YNNKEL (reference sequence). The CDR3 bases are TGTGCCAGCAGCCAGGGACAGGGACAAGTCCCATATGGCTACACCTTC. Protein sequence: CASSQGQGQVPYGYTF.

The V and J genes are TRBV6-6 and TRBJ1-2, with D perhaps matching TRBD1 (5 bases). This CDR3 contains 17 residues. Germline CDR1 MNHNY, CDR2 SVGAGI (reference sequence). Trimming left V 6 bases short and J 4 bases short, with 24 bases between. The CDR3 protein is CASSRRSTATSAYGYTF. CDR3 DNA sequence: TGTGCCAGCAGCCGAAGATCGACAGCGACGTCCGCCTATGGCTACACCTTC.

The V and J genes are TRBV15 and TRBJ2-1, with 10 bases that match TRBD1. The CDR3 is 15 amino acids. V shed 5 bases, J shed 13 bases, and the junction held 14 bases outside the gene matches. CDR1 and CDR2 from the germline V gene are LNHNV and YYDKDF (reference sequence). The CDR3 bases are TGTGCCACCAGCTTAGGACAGGGGGACGCTGAGATCCAGTTCTTC. Amino acid sequence: CATSLGQGDAEIQFF.

J is TRBJ1-4 and V is TRBV19, with 8 nucleotides matching TRBD1. With 8 bases clipped from V and 8 bases from J, the junction kept 13 bases outside the gene matches. Germline CDR1 LNHDA, CDR2 SQIVND (reference sequence). This CDR3 comprises 15 residues. DNA of the CDR3: TGTGCCAGTTGTTGGAGGACAGGGAGCGGAGAAAAACTGTTTTTT. It translates to CASCWRTGSGEKLFF.

The chain links TRBV29-1 to TRBJ1-4; 8 positions agree with TRBD1. The V gene's germline CDR1 is SQVTM and CDR2 ANQGSEA. This CDR3 contains 13 residues. V lost 5 bases to trimming and J lost 4 bases; unmatched junction nucleotides: 3. The DNA for the CDR3 is TGCAGCGTTCGGACAGGGCTTAATGAAAAACTGTTTTTT. It encodes CSVRTGLNEKLFF.

The rearrangement links TRBV10-3 to TRBJ2-3, with 8 nucleotides matching TRBD1. Per germline, CDR1 ENHRY and CDR2 SYGVKD. This CDR3 has 14 amino acids. The V gene end was trimmed by 5 bases and the J gene end by 5 bases; junction bases not matched to a gene: 6. DNA for the CDR3: TGTGCCATCAGTCTAGGACAGGGAGAAGATACGCAGTATTTT. This codes for CAISLGQGEDTQYF.

The chain employs TRBV5-1 and TRBJ2-3, with a tentative D call TRBD2 (6 bases). CDR3 length: 14 residues. V was clipped by 0 bases and J by 2 bases, with 7 bases between them. The germline CDR1 and CDR2 sequences are SGHRS and YFSETQ. CDR3 bases: TGCGCCAGCAGCTTGGGGGGGGTCACAGATACGCAGTATTTT. Protein product: CASSLGGVTDTQYF. The entire variable domain, with the rest obtained from reference TRBV5-1 and TRBJ2-3, is as follows: KAGVTQTPRYLIKTRGQQVTLSCSPISGHRSVSWYQQTPGQGLQFLFEYFSETQRNKGNFPGRFSGRQFSNSRSEMNVSTLELGDSALYLCASSLGGVTDTQYFGPGTRLTVL.

The V call is TRBV20-1, the J call TRBJ1-1, with 7 bases that match TRBD1. The CDR3 is 11 residues long. Losses at the gene ends were 5 bases for V and 8 bases for J; bases not matched to a gene: 5. Germline assignment: CDR1 DFQATT and CDR2 SNEGSKA (reference sequence). CDR3 DNA: TGCAGTGCTCGCAGGGGGTTCGAAGCTTTCTTT. Translation gives CSARRGFEAFF.

The gene calls are TRBV25-1 and TRBJ1-6, with TRBD1 as a possible D gene (6 bases). Germline assignment: CDR1 MGHDK and CDR2 SYGVNS. The CDR3 is 16 amino acids. Trimming shortened V by 5 bases and J by 0 bases, and 11 bases separated the two germline ends. The CDR3 DNA is TGTGCCAGCAGTCCACAAGGGGGCTCCTATAATTCACCCCTCCACTTT. Its translation: CASSPQGGSYNSPLHF.

This sequence joins TRBV7-2 and TRBJ2-2, with 10 nucleotides matching TRBD1. This CDR3 has 17 residues. V was pared by 2 bases and J by 2 bases, with 5 bases of the junction left unmatched. Germline CDR1 reads SGHTA; CDR2 reads FQGNSA. The CDR3 coding sequence is TGTGCCAGCAGCTTAACACGACAGGGGGCCAACACCGGGGAGCTGTTTTTT. The encoded protein is CASSLTRQGANTGELFF.

This clone came up once. J is TRBJ1-2 and V is TRBV5-8, with D perhaps matching TRBD1 (6 bases). Germline CDR1 is SGHTS and CDR2 is YDEGEE. This CDR3 spans 13 amino acids. With 5 bases removed from V and 4 bases from J, the gap between germline ends came to 12 bases. DNA for the CDR3: TGTGCCAGCAGTCACAGGGAGCGCTATGGCTACACCTTC. As protein: CASSHRERYGYTF.

This chain joins TRBV5-1 and TRBJ2-5; 7 bases agree with TRBD1. This CDR3 is built from 13 residues. From germline, CDR1 is SGHRS and CDR2 YFSETQ. After removal of 5 bases from V and 1 base from J, the junction contained 2 bases not matched to a gene. The CDR3 protein is CASRRDSQETQYF. In DNA, the CDR3 is TGCGCCAGCAGGAGGGACAGCCAAGAGACCCAGTACTTC.

The chain couples TRBV11-3 to TRBJ1-5, with D tentatively TRBD1 (6 bases). Germline V gene sequence: CDR1 SGHNT, CDR2 YENEEA. With 0 bases removed from V and 5 bases from J, the gap between germline ends came to 23 bases. This CDR3 has 19 amino acids. In DNA, the CDR3 is TGTGCCAGCAGCTTAGATTTGGACGACAGGACTCCCGAGGATCAGCCCCAGCATTTT. Translation: CASSLDLDDRTPEDQPQHF. Based on the CDR3 plus reference TRBV11-3 and TRBJ1-5, the full variable domain is EAGVVQSPRYKIIEKKQPVAFWCNPISGHNTLYWYLQNLGQGPELLIRYENEEAVDDSQLPKDRFSAERLKGVDSTLKIQPAELGDSAVYLCASSLDLDDRTPEDQPQHFGDGTRLSIL.

The chain joins TRBV3-1 (or the pseudogene TRBV3-2) to TRBJ2-2, with 9 bases aligning to TRBD1. V dropped 4 bases and J dropped 7; count of bases not matched to a gene: 10. The CDR3 has 16 residues. Germline CDR1 is LGHDT and CDR2 is YNNKEL (reference sequence). CDR3 nucleotide sequence: TGTGCCAGCAGCCCCCACAGGGGGCTGTCGGGCGGGGAGCTGTTTTTT. This gives the protein CASSPHRGLSGGELFF.

The chain is built from TRBV6-2 or TRBV6-3 and TRBJ2-4; the match to TRBD2 covers 7 bases. The CDR3 extends over 16 amino acids. CDR1 and CDR2 from the germline V gene are MNHEY and SVGEGT. The ends lost 4 bases at V and 0 bases at J; junction bases unmatched: 6. This CDR3 is CASSSGGGIAKNIQYF. CDR3 DNA: TGTGCCAGCAGTTCCGGCGGGGGAATAGCCAAAAACATTCAGTACTTC.

This clone was picked up a small number of times. The chain has TRBV19 and TRBJ1-5; tentatively, D is TRBD1 (6 bases). V was trimmed by 4 bases and J by 4 bases, leaving 14 bases between them. Germline loops: CDR1 LNHDA, CDR2 SQIVND (reference sequence). The CDR3 consists of 15 residues. CDR3 DNA: TGTGCCAGTAGTACGAGGGACATGCGGAATCAGCCCCAGCATTTT. The encoded protein is CASSTRDMRNQPQHF.

The chain carries TRBV15 and TRBJ2-5; D gene unclear. Germline V gives CDR1 LNHNV, CDR2 YYDKDF (reference sequence). V dropped 3 bases and J dropped 3 bases, with 5 bases sitting between them. This CDR3 has 12 residues. CDR3 residues: CATSRQKETQYF. The CDR3 DNA is TGTGCCACCAGCAGGCAGAAAGAGACCCAGTACTTC.

V is TRBV11-2 and J is TRBJ2-1; maybe TRBD2 (6 bases). V lost 2 bases and J lost 12, with 8 bases in between. Germline values: CDR1 SGHAT, CDR2 FQNNGV. The CDR3 sequence is 11 residues long. The CDR3 protein is CASSLSGLQFF. CDR3 sequence (DNA): TGTGCCAGCAGCTTATCGGGACTGCAGTTCTTC.

The chain uses TRBV6-6 and TRBJ2-2; 9 bases agree with TRBD1. Losses at the gene ends were 0 bases for V and 5 bases for J; bases not matched to a gene: 4. The germline gives CDR1 MNHNY, CDR2 SVGAGI (reference sequence). The CDR3 extends over 16 amino acids. This chain's CDR3 is CASSYSGQGGTGELFF. CDR3 DNA sequence: TGTGCCAGCAGTTACTCGGGACAGGGTGGGACCGGGGAGCTGTTTTTT.

The rearrangement joins TRBV5-1 to TRBJ2-3; possible D gene TRBD1, 6 bases. Germline CDR1 SGHRS, CDR2 YFSETQ. V dropped 4 bases and J dropped 3 bases, with 12 bases sitting between them. This CDR3 comprises 14 residues. CDR3 sequence (DNA): TGCGCCAGCAGCCCGGGACAAGCGACAGATACGCAGTATTTT. It codes for CASSPGQATDTQYF.

This clone was picked up a small number of times. In nucleotides, the CDR3 is TGTGCCAGCAGTTACTCGAATTTCGGACGGGATGAAGCTTTCTTT. Translating it yields CASSYSNFGRDEAFF. This rearrangement joins TRBV6-2 or TRBV6-3 to TRBJ1-1; D unclear. V lost 0 bases and J lost 7, with 15 bases in between. The CDR3 is made up of 15 amino acids. The germline CDR1 and CDR2 sequences are MNHEY and SVGEGT.

The V and J genes are TRBV2 and TRBJ2-2; perhaps TRBD1 as D (6 bases). CDR1 and CDR2 (germline): SNHLY, FYNNEI. The V and J ends lost 4 bases and 4 bases respectively, with 10 bases between them. The CDR3 consists of 14 residues. CDR3 loop: CASSVLQGTGELFF. Here the CDR3 DNA reads TGTGCCAGCAGTGTACTACAGGGCACCGGGGAGCTGTTTTTT.

J is TRBJ2-1 and V is TRBV7-2; 11 nucleotides align to TRBD2. The CDR3 consists of 16 residues. The J segment lost 0 bases and the V segment lost 5 bases, leaving 3 bases of the junction unmatched. Germline assignment: CDR1 SGHTA and CDR2 FQGNSA. CDR3 in DNA: TGTGCCAGCAGCCCGGGACTAGCGGTCTCCTACAATGAGCAGTTCTTC. It yields the protein CASSPGLAVSYNEQFF.

In nucleotides, the CDR3 is TGCGCCAGCAGCCAAGGGTGGGGGGACACAGATACGCAGTATTTT. It translates to CASSQGWGDTDTQYF. V is TRBV4-1 and J is TRBJ2-3; weak D call: TRBD2 (6 bases). Per the germline V gene, CDR1 is MGHRA and CDR2 is YSYEKL. The CDR3 contains 15 residues. V shed 1 base and J shed 2 bases, with 10 bases lying between them.